The text below deals with one TCR beta chain. V gave up 1 base and J gave up 2 bases, with 4 bases separating them. CDR1 ENHRY and CDR2 SYGVKD come from the germline V gene. This CDR3 has 13 residues. Generated by immunoSEQ multiplex PCR, the TCRdb table keeps only in-frame clones and is missing some. The sample carries more than 12,000 clones, about three quarters recorded once. This specimen comes from a study of T cells after somatic rescue of genetic block. The rearrangement joins TRBV10-3 to TRBJ2-3; D is unclear. Input material: peripheral blood mononuclear cells (PBMCs). This TCR was sampled from a man aged 18 to 30. For the CDR3, the DNA is TGTGCCATCAGTGAGTATTCCACAGATACGCAGTATTTT. Residues: CAISEYSTDTQYF.